The 8 T cell receptor beta chains below come from one sample, sequenced in a study of cytomegalovirus exposure and HLA in healthy donors. Sequencing used immunoSEQ multiplex PCR; TCRdb keeps in-frame clones, though not all of them. The repertoire includes 97,000 or so clones, around nine tenths of them detected once, and roughly 4% sits in the top ten. The sequenced sample was PBMCs. These receptors were collected from a woman in her twenties or thirties in good health and CMV-seronegative.

The chain employs TRBV4-2 and TRBJ2-3, with D possibly matching TRBD2 (8 bases). In germline, CDR1 is LGHNA, CDR2 YNFKEQ. This CDR3 region has 17 residues. V was trimmed by 4 bases and J by 2 bases, leaving 19 bases between them. The CDR3 loop reads CASSPGLGGLITDTQYF. The CDR3 coding sequence is TGTGCCAGCAGCCCGGGACTAGGGGGCCTCATCACAGATACGCAGTATTTT.

About this clone: A read error may produce the germline difference seen at one junction end. This sequence joins TRBV10-3 and TRBJ1-3; tentatively, D is TRBD1 (6 bases). Per the germline V gene, CDR1 is ENHRY and CDR2 is SYGVKD. The CDR3 length is 13 residues. The CDR3 bases are TGTGCCATCGCTGGGGGCGTCGGAAACTCCATATATTTT. Amino acids: CAIAGGVGNSIYF.

The chain carries TRBV29-1 and TRBJ1-2; perhaps TRBD1 as D (6 bases). Germline V CDR1 and CDR2: SQVTM, ANQGSEA. The CDR3 is 11 amino acids. V lost 4 bases and J 6 bases, leaving 9 bases between the germline ends. The CDR3 region is CSVGDIHGYTF. The CDR3 DNA follows: TGCAGCGTTGGGGACATACATGGCTACACCTTC.

The rearrangement links TRBV5-1 to TRBJ2-5, with TRBD2 as a possible D gene (6 bases). Germline CDR1 and CDR2: SGHRS and YFSETQ. CDR3 size: 15 residues. V gave up 0 bases and J gave up 2 bases, with 11 bases separating them. The CDR3 DNA follows: TGCGCCAGCAGCTTGGAGGTGGGGGGTCAAGAGACCCAGTACTTC. Translated: CASSLEVGGQETQYF.

The chain carries TRBV5-1 and TRBJ1-1, with D possibly being TRBD1 (6 bases). CDR1 and CDR2 from the germline V gene are SGHRS and YFSETQ. Trimming took off 4 bases at V and 0 bases at J, with 16 bases between the two ends. The CDR3 contains 16 residues. The DNA for the CDR3 is TGCGCCAGCAGCCACGGGAGGGGGGTTCTGAACACTGAAGCTTTCTTT. Translating gives CASSHGRGVLNTEAFF.

The chain has TRBV5-1 and TRBJ2-2; 8 positions match TRBD1. The CDR3 loop spans 17 amino acids. Germline V lookup: CDR1 SGHRS, CDR2 YFSETQ. V shed 0 bases and J 4 bases; nucleotides not matched to a gene: 8. The CDR3 region has the DNA TGCGCCAGCAGCTTGGACGGGACAGGCGTCCTCACCGGGGAGCTGTTTTTT. Its protein is CASSLDGTGVLTGELFF.

This chain connects TRBV18 to TRBJ1-1; no definite D call. CDR1 and CDR2 (germline): KGHSH, LQKENI. The CDR3 loop spans 12 amino acids. Trimming left V 4 bases short and J 1 base short, with 4 bases between. CDR3 coding DNA: TGTGCCAGCTCACGGGCGAACACTGAAGCTTTCTTT. Translated: CASSRANTEAFF.

V and J are TRBV6-4 and TRBJ1-2, with 7 bases matching TRBD1. V lost 5 bases and J lost 0; bases outside the gene matches: 6. The V gene's germline CDR1 is MRHNA and CDR2 SNTAGT. This CDR3 contains 15 residues. CDR3 sequence: CASSQETGSNYGYTF. The CDR3 DNA reads as TGTGCCAGCAGTCAAGAGACAGGGTCTAACTATGGCTACACCTTC.